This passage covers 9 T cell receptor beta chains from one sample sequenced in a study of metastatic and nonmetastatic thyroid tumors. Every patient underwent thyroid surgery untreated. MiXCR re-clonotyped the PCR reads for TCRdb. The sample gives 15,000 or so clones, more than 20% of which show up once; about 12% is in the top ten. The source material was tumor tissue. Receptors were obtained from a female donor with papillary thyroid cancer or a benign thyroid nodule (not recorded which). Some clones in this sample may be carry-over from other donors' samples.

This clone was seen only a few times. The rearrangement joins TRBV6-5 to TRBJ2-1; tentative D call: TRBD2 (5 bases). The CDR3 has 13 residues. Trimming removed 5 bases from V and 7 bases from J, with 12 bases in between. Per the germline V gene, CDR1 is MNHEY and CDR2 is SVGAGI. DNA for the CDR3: TGTGCCAGCAGTCTCTCGGGCGGGAATGAGCAGTTCTTC. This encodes CASSLSGGNEQFF.

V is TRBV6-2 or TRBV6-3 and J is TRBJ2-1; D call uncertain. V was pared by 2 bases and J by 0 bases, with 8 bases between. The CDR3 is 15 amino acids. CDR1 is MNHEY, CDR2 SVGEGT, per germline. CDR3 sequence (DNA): TGTGCCAGCAGTTACGCCACCCGCTCCTACAATGAGCAGTTCTTC. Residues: CASSYATRSYNEQFF.

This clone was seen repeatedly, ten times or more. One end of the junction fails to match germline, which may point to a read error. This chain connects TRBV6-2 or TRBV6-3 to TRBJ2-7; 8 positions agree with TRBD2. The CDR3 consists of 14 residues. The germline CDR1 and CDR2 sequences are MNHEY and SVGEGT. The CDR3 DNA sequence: TGTACCAGCACCGCAGCGGGAGCGGCCTACGAGCAGTACTTC. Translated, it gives CTSTAAGAAYEQYF.

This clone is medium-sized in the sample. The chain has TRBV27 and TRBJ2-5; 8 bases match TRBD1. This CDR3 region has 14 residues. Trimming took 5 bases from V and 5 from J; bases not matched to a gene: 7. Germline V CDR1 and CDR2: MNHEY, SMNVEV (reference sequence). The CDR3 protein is CASSTDRGWETQYF. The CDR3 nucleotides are TGTGCCAGCAGTACCGACAGGGGATGGGAGACCCAGTACTTC.

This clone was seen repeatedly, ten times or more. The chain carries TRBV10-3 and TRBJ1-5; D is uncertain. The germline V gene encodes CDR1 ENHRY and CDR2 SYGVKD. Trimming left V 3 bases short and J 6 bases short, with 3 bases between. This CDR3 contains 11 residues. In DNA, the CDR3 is TGTGCCATCAGTGATTCTCAGCCCCAGCATTTT. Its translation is CAISDSQPQHF.

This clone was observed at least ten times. CDR3 amino acids: CSASWTGGYEQYF. In nucleotides, the CDR3 is TGCAGTGCTAGCTGGACAGGGGGCTACGAGCAGTACTTC. This rearrangement joins TRBV20-1 to TRBJ2-7, with TRBD1 matching over 10 bases. Germline V lookup: CDR1 DFQATT, CDR2 SNEGSKA (reference sequence). The CDR3 runs to 13 residues. With 3 bases clipped from V and 3 bases from J, the junction kept 2 bases outside the gene matches.

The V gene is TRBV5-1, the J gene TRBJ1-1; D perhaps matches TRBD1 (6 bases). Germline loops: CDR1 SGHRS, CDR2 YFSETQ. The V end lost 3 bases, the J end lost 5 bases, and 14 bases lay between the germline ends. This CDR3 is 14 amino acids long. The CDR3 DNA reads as TGCGCCAGCAGCTCACAGGGCCCGGGGACTGAAGCTTTCTTT. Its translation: CASSSQGPGTEAFF.

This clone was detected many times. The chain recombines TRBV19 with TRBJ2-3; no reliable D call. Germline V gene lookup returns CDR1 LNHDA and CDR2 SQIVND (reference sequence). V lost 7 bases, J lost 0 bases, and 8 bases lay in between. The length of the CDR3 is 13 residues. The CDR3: CASKYGSTDTQYF. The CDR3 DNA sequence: TGTGCCAGTAAATATGGGAGCACAGATACGCAGTATTTT.

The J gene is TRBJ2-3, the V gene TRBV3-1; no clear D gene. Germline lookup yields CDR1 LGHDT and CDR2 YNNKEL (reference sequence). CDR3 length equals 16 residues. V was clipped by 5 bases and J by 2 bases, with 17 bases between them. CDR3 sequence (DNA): TGTGCCAGCAGCTCACGAGGCGCCACCGACACAGATACGCAGTATTTT. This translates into CASSSRGATDTDTQYF.